This entry lists 24 T cell receptor beta chains sequenced from one sample in a study of T cell responses to AZD1222 COVID-19 vaccine. The data were produced by immunoSEQ multiplex PCR, yet TCRdb's version contains in-frame clones alone and is incomplete. In the table there are about 160,000 clones, about 92% of which are singletons. The specimen was peripheral blood, collected on day 0 of AZD1222 vaccination. The receptors shown here come from an adult in good health.

This chain joins TRBV21-1 and TRBJ2-7; the tabulated D call, TRBD2, remains unverified against the DNA. TRBV21-1 is noted as a pseudogene. The CDR3 consists of 14 residues. The CDR3 is CASSILAEAYEQYF. The CDR3 bases are TGTGCCAGCAGCATACTAGCGGAAGCCTACGAGCAGTACTTC.

The genes are TRBV19 and TRBJ1-1; possible D gene TRBD1, 5 bases. The CDR3 is 14 residues long. From germline, CDR1 is LNHDA and CDR2 SQIVND (reference sequence). Trimming pared 3 bases from V and 4 bases from J, leaving 12 bases between. CDR3 loop: CASSIQGSTTEAFF. Written as DNA, the CDR3 is TGTGCCAGTAGTATCCAGGGATCGACCACTGAAGCTTTCTTT.

The V call is TRBV5-6, the J call TRBJ1-1, with no clear D. From germline, CDR1 is SGHDT and CDR2 YYEEEE. Trimming shortened V by 5 bases and J by 2 bases, and 7 bases separated the two germline ends. This CDR3 has 12 amino acids. This CDR3 is CASRRLNTEAFF. The CDR3 DNA reads TGTGCCAGCAGGCGACTTAACACTGAAGCTTTCTTT. Complete variable domain (other parts from reference TRBV5-6 and TRBJ1-1): DAGVTQSPTHLIKTRGQQVTLRCSPKSGHDTVSWYQQALGQGPQFIFQYYEEEERQRGNFPDRFSGHQFPNYSSELNVNALLLGDSALYLCASRRLNTEAFFGQGTRLTVV.

The rearrangement joins TRBV7-9 to TRBJ2-5; the D gene is possibly TRBD2 (5 bases). The V gene lost 5 bases and the J gene lost 0 bases, with 19 bases spanning the gap. The CDR3 covers 17 residues. Germline V gene sequence: CDR1 SEHNR, CDR2 FQNEAQ (reference sequence). The CDR3 sequence is CASSPTRGRGYQETQYF. The CDR3 bases are TGTGCCAGCAGCCCTACTCGTGGTCGGGGATACCAAGAGACCCAGTACTTC.

J is TRBJ2-3 and V is TRBV4-1; tentatively, D is TRBD2 (6 bases). Germline CDR1 reads MGHRA; CDR2 reads YSYEKL. CDR3 size: 16 residues. Deletions cut 4 bases from V and 0 bases from J, with 14 bases between. CDR3 sequence: CASSPGTVTSTDTQYF. CDR3 DNA sequence: TGCGCCAGCAGCCCCGGGACTGTAACTAGCACAGATACGCAGTATTTT.

J is TRBJ1-3 and V is TRBV5-1; D gene ambiguous. This CDR3 spans 16 amino acids. The V end lost 2 bases, the J end lost 0 bases, and 12 bases lay between the germline ends. Germline CDR1 and CDR2: SGHRS and YFSETQ. CDR3 loop: CASSFTEQNSGNTIYF. The CDR3 DNA reads as TGCGCCAGCAGCTTCACCGAGCAGAACTCTGGAAACACCATATATTTT.

The J gene is TRBJ1-6, the V gene TRBV3-1 (or the pseudogene TRBV3-2), with D possibly being TRBD1 (6 bases). Per the germline V gene, CDR1 is LGHDT and CDR2 is YNNKEL (reference sequence). Trimming removed 1 base at V and 6 bases at J, with 13 bases between. This CDR3 comprises 16 residues. The CDR3 DNA follows: TGTGCCAGCAGCCAAGGCGGGGGGGCGGTTAATTCACCCCTCCACTTT. Its protein product is CASSQGGGAVNSPLHF.

In its sample, this clone was seen a few times. The V gene is TRBV11-3, the J gene TRBJ2-7, with 14 bases fitting TRBD2. CDR1 SGHNT and CDR2 YENEEA come from the germline V gene. The CDR3 is made up of 17 amino acids. With 2 bases clipped from V and 3 bases from J, the junction kept 6 bases outside the gene matches. The CDR3 nucleotides are TGTGCCAGCAGCTTAACCCGGACTAGCGGGGGGTTCTACGAGCAGTACTTC. Encoded protein: CASSLTRTSGGFYEQYF.

V is TRBV30 and J is TRBJ1-1; D may be TRBD1 (5 bases). Germline lookup yields CDR1 GTSNPN and CDR2 SVGIG (reference sequence). Between the trimmed V and J ends, which lost 4 bases and 1 base, there was a span of 10 bases. The CDR3 totals 13 residues. As DNA, the CDR3 is TGTGCCTGGAAAACGACAGCGAACACTGAAGCTTTCTTT. Encoded protein: CAWKTTANTEAFF.

V and J are TRBV23-1 and TRBJ1-1; D not certain. TRBV23-1 falls under the ORF class, with uncertain function. The CDR3 is 13 amino acids. V gave up 3 bases and J gave up 1 base, with 6 bases separating them. DNA of the CDR3: TGCGCCAGCAGTCATCCCGAGAACACTGAAGCTTTCTTT. It specifies CASSHPENTEAFF.

As regards this clone: Germline and junction disagree at one end, which may indicate a read error. CDR3 sequence (DNA): TGTGCCAGCAGCTTGATCGGACAGGAATATTTT. It encodes CASSLIGQEYF. The chain links TRBV5-5 to TRBJ1-4, with 7 bases identical to TRBD1. The CDR3 spans 11 residues. CDR1 and CDR2 from the germline V gene are SGHKS and YYEKEE (reference sequence). Full variable domain (outside the CDR3, taken from reference TRBV5-5 and TRBJ1-4): DAGVTQSPTHLIKTRGQQVTLRCSPISGHKSVSWYQQVLGQGPQFIFQYYEKEERGRGNFPDRFSARQFPNYSSELNVNALLLGDSALYLCASSLIGQEYFGSGTQLSVL.

This sequence joins TRBV3-1 (or the pseudogene TRBV3-2) and TRBJ2-1; TRBD2 is a possible D gene (6 bases). The germline V gene has CDR1 LGHDT and CDR2 YNNKEL (reference sequence). This CDR3 is built from 14 residues. Trimming cost V 10 bases and J 9 bases, with 22 bases left between them. DNA of the CDR3: TGTGCCACATCGGACTACTTCCTAACGAGTGAGCAGTTCTTC. This gives the protein CATSDYFLTSEQFF.

This clone was seen only once. This chain connects TRBV7-2 to TRBJ1-1; the D is unclear. Germline V gene data show CDR1 as SGHTA and CDR2 as FQGNSA. The V end lost 1 base, the J end lost 2 bases, and 20 bases lay between the germline ends. CDR3 size: 18 residues. The CDR3 loop reads CASSLVHSPQGLNTEAFF. The CDR3 DNA reads TGTGCCAGCAGCTTAGTTCACAGCCCCCAAGGTCTCAACACTGAAGCTTTCTTT.

This rearrangement joins TRBV28 to TRBJ2-7, with D possibly being TRBD1 (6 bases). This CDR3 has 12 amino acids. V was trimmed by 6 bases and J by 7 bases, leaving 13 bases between them. Germline-derived CDR1 and CDR2 are MDHEN and SYDVKM. The CDR3 DNA reads as TGTGCCAGCAGAATCCGGGACAAGGAGCAGTACTTC. Its protein product is CASRIRDKEQYF.

The rearrangement joins TRBV3-1 (or the pseudogene TRBV3-2) to TRBJ1-5; D unclear. There are 15 residues in the CDR3. Trimming pared 2 bases from V and 3 bases from J, leaving 11 bases between. CDR1 is LGHDT, CDR2 YNNKEL, per germline (reference sequence). CDR3 loop: CASSQRNSHNQPQHF. The CDR3 region has the DNA TGTGCCAGCAGCCAACGTAACAGCCACAATCAGCCCCAGCATTTT.

This rearrangement joins TRBV4-3 to TRBJ1-5; D remains unclear. Trimming took off 3 bases at V and 5 bases at J, with 8 bases between the two ends. The CDR3 totals 13 residues. Germline-derived CDR1 and CDR2 are LGHNA and YSLEER. CDR3 DNA sequence: TGCGCCAGCAGCCAGGATCTTTATCAGCCCCAGCATTTT. It codes for CASSQDLYQPQHF.

V usage is TRBV5-1 and J usage is TRBJ2-3; 9 bases are a match to TRBD1. This CDR3 region has 13 residues. The V segment lost 3 bases and the J segment 5 bases; nucleotides outside the gene matches: 1. Germline CDR1 is SGHRS and CDR2 is YFSETQ. CDR3 sequence: CASSSDRGDTQYF. The CDR3 nucleotides read TGCGCCAGCAGCTCGGACAGGGGAGATACGCAGTATTTT. The variable domain in full, completed from reference TRBV5-1 and TRBJ2-3, reads KAGVTQTPRYLIKTRGQQVTLSCSPISGHRSVSWYQQTPGQGLQFLFEYFSETQRNKGNFPGRFSGRQFSNSRSEMNVSTLELGDSALYLCASSSDRGDTQYFGPGTRLTVL.

This chain connects TRBV3-1 (or the pseudogene TRBV3-2) to TRBJ1-1; 9 nucleotides agree with TRBD1. Germline values: CDR1 LGHDT, CDR2 YNNKEL (reference sequence). After removal of 8 bases from V and 8 bases from J, the junction contained 9 bases not matched to a gene. The CDR3 runs to 13 residues. CDR3 protein: CASSPTGGGEAFF. DNA for the CDR3: TGTGCCAGCTCACCTACAGGGGGCGGCGAAGCTTTCTTT.

The chain carries TRBV5-1 and TRBJ1-2; no reliable D call. Germline V lookup: CDR1 SGHRS, CDR2 YFSETQ. Between the trimmed V and J ends, which lost 0 bases and 4 bases, there was a span of 10 bases. The CDR3 length is 14 residues. This CDR3 reads CASSLEFHSYGYTF. CDR3 coding DNA: TGCGCCAGCAGCTTGGAGTTCCACTCCTATGGCTACACCTTC.

This clone was detected only once. The chain has TRBV19 and TRBJ2-1, with TRBD1 matching over 9 bases. V shed 10 bases, J shed 7 bases, and the junction held 14 bases outside the gene matches. This CDR3 contains 15 residues. Germline V gene sequence: CDR1 LNHDA, CDR2 SQIVND (reference sequence). The CDR3 loop reads CATSDGQGIGNEQFF. The CDR3 nucleotides are TGTGCCACCTCAGATGGACAGGGGATAGGAAATGAGCAGTTCTTC. Looking up the rest from reference TRBV19 and TRBJ2-1 gives the full variable domain: DGGITQSPKYLFRKEGQNVTLSCEQNLNHDAMYWYRQDPGQGLRLIYYSQIVNDFQKGDIAEGYSVSREKKESFPLTVTSAQKNPTAFYLCATSDGQGIGNEQFFGPGTRLTVL.

The chain recombines TRBV19 with TRBJ1-6; D gene uncertain. Germline values: CDR1 LNHDA, CDR2 SQIVND (reference sequence). The CDR3 is 16 amino acids. V lost 2 bases and J lost 9, with 17 bases in between. CDR3 in amino acids: CASSISGARGSSPLHF. Here the CDR3 DNA reads TGTGCCAGTAGTATATCGGGCGCTCGGGGATCTTCACCCCTCCACTTT.

J is TRBJ2-6 and V is TRBV28; D possibly matches TRBD1 or TRBD2 (5 bases each). There are 16 residues in the CDR3. Germline values: CDR1 MDHEN, CDR2 SYDVKM. V was pared by 3 bases and J by 0 bases, with 9 bases between. CDR3 amino acids: CASSLGRFSGANVLTF. CDR3 DNA: TGTGCCAGCAGTTTGGGACGATTCTCTGGGGCCAACGTCCTGACTTTC.

V and J are TRBV4-1 and TRBJ1-5; D is unclear. Trimming pared 3 bases from V and 6 bases from J, leaving 6 bases between. Germline V gives CDR1 MGHRA, CDR2 YSYEKL. The CDR3 length is 12 residues. The CDR3 loop reads CASSHPGQPQHF. The CDR3 bases are TGCGCCAGCAGCCACCCCGGTCAGCCCCAGCATTTT.

V and J are TRBV6-5 and TRBJ1-2; D ambiguous. Trimming pared 6 bases from V and 0 bases from J, leaving 8 bases between. The CDR3 runs 13 residues. Germline CDR1 and CDR2: MNHEY and SVGAGI. In nucleotides, the CDR3 is TGTGCCAGCAGGCCGACAACTAACTATGGCTACACCTTC. This translates into CASRPTTNYGYTF.